The clone carrying this TCR beta chain was picked up a small number of times. This sample is drawn from a study of PD-1 blockade in mismatch repair-deficient tumors. Overall study: All were previously treated, progressing patients with eleven to twelve mismatch repair-deficient cancer types.

Mismatch repair deficiency was confirmed in all patients, by PCR or immunohistochemistry. TCRs were sequenced from a few patients responding to pembrolizumab. Using immunoSEQ multiplex PCR, the repertoire was profiled, and TCRdb retains in-frame clones only, with some absent. Counted here are some 110,000 clones, around 80% occurring once; the ten biggest clones make up roughly 4.5%. The CDR3 length is 15 residues. Trimming took 1 base from V and 2 from J; bases not matched to a gene: 5. Germline loops: CDR1 MNHNS, CDR2 SASEGT. This chain links TRBV6-1 with TRBJ2-7; 7 bases map to TRBD1. The TCR comes from an adult with mismatch repair-deficient cancer. Here the sequenced sample was peripheral blood, taken 60 weeks after starting pembrolizumab. CDR3 in amino acids: CASSEVRGTPYEQYF. DNA of the CDR3: TGTGCCAGCAGTGAAGTCAGGGGGACCCCCTACGAGCAGTACTTC.